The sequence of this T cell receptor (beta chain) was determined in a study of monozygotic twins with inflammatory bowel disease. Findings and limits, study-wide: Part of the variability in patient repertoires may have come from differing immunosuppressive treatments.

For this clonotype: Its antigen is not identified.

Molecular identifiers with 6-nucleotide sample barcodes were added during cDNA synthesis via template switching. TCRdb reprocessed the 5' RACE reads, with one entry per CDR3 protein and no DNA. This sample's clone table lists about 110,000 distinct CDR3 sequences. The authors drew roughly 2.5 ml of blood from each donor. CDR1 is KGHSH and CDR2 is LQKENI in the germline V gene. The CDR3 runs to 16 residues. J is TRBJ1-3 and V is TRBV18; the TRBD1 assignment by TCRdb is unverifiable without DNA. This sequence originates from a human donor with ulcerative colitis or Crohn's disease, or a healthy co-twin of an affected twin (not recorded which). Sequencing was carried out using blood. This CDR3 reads CASSPRDMALGNTIYF. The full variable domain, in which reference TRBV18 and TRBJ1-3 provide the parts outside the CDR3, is NAGVMQNPRHLVRRRGQEARLRCSPMKGHSHVYWYRQLPEEGLKFMVYLQKENIIDESGMPKERFSAEFPKEGPSILRIQQVVRGDSAAYFCASSPRDMALGNTIYFGEGSWLTVV.